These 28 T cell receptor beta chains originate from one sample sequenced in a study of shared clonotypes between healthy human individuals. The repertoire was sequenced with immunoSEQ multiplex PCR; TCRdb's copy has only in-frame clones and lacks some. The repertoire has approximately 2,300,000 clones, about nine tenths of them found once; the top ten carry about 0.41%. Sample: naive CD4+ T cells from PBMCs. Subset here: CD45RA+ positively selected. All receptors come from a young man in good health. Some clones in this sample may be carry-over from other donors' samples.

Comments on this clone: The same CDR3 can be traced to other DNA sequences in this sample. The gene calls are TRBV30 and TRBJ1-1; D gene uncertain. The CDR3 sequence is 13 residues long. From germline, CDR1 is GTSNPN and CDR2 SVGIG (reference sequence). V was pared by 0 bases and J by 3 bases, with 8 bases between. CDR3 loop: CAWSVRADTEAFF. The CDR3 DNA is TGTGCCTGGAGTGTACGGGCGGACACTGAAGCTTTCTTT.

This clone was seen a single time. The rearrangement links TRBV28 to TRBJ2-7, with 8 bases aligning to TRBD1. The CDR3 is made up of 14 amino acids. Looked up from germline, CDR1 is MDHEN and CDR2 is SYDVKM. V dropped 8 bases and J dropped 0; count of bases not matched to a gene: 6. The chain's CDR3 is CASHGQGSSYEQYF. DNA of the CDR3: TGTGCCAGCCACGGACAGGGAAGCTCCTACGAGCAGTACTTC.

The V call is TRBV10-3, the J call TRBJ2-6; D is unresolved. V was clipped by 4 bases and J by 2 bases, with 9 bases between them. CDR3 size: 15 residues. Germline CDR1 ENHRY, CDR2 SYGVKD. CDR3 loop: CAISVESAGANVLTF. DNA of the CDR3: TGTGCCATCAGTGTCGAGAGCGCTGGGGCCAACGTCCTGACTTTC.

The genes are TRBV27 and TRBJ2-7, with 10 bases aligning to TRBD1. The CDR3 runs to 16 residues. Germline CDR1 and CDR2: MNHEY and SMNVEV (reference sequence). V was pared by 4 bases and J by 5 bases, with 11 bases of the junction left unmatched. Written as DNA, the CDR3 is TGTGCCAGCAGTTACCTGGCCGGGACAGGGGACCACGAGCAGTACTTC. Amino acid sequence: CASSYLAGTGDHEQYF.

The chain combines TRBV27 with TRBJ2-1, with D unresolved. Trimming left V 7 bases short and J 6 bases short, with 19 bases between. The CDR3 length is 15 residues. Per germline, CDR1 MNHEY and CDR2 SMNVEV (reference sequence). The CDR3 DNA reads TGTGCCAGCACCCCCTGGGCTCCAGAAGGCAATGAGCAGTTCTTC. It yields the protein CASTPWAPEGNEQFF.

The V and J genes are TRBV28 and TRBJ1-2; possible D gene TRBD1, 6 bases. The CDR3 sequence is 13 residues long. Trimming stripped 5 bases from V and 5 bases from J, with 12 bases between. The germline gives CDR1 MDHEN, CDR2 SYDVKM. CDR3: CASSIGTPYGYTF. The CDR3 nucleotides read TGTGCCAGCAGTATCGGGACACCTTATGGCTACACCTTC.

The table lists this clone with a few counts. CDR3 DNA sequence: TGTGCCAGCAGCGAGGACAGGGGCAACTATGGCTACACCTTC. Translating gives CASSEDRGNYGYTF. The chain joins TRBV2 to TRBJ1-2, with 9 bases identical to TRBD1. This CDR3 has 14 amino acids. Germline lookup yields CDR1 SNHLY and CDR2 FYNNEI. V shed 6 bases and J 2 bases; nucleotides not matched to a gene: 4. The entire variable domain, with the rest obtained from reference TRBV2 and TRBJ1-2, is as follows: EPEVTQTPSHQVTQMGQEVILRCVPISNHLYFYWYRQILGQKVEFLVSFYNNEISEKSEIFDDQFSVERPDGSNFTLKIRSTKLEDSAMYFCASSEDRGNYGYTFGSGTRLTVV.

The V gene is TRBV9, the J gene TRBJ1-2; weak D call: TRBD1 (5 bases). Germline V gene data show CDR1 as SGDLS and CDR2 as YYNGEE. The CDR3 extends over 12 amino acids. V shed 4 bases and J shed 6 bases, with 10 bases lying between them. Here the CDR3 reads CASSPGGDGYTF. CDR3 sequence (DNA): TGTGCCAGCAGCCCCGGGGGAGATGGCTACACCTTC. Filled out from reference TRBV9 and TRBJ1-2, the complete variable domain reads DSGVTQTPKHLITATGQRVTLRCSPRSGDLSVYWYQQSLDQGLQFLIQYYNGEERAKGNILERFSAQQFPDLHSELNLSSLELGDSALYFCASSPGGDGYTFGSGTRLTVV.

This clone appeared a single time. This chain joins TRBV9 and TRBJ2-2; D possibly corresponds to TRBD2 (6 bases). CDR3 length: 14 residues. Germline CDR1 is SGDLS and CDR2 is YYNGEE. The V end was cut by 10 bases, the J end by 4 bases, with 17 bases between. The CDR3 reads CASKVGGGTGELFF. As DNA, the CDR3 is TGTGCCTCCAAGGTCGGGGGTGGCACCGGGGAGCTGTTTTTT.

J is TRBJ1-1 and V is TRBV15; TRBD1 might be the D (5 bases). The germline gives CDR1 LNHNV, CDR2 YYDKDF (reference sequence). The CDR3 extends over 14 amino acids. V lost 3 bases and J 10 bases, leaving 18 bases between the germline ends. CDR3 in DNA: TGTGCCACCAGCAGGGGACCGGGGAAGGATTTAGCTTTCTTT. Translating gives CATSRGPGKDLAFF.

The CDR3 loop reads CASRFREKGLAFF. CDR3 nucleotides: TGCGCCAGCAGATTTCGGGAAAAAGGGCTAGCTTTCTTT. J is TRBJ1-1 and V is TRBV5-1; D is undetermined. The ends were cut back, 5 bases at V and 10 bases at J, with 18 bases in the middle. CDR1 SGHRS and CDR2 YFSETQ come from the germline V gene. The CDR3 is made up of 13 amino acids.

The CDR3 spells CASSRGTVKETQYF. CDR3 sequence (DNA): TGTGCCAGTAGTCGCGGGACAGTAAAAGAGACCCAGTACTTC. The chain couples TRBV19 to TRBJ2-5; D is perhaps TRBD1 (7 bases). The CDR3 has 14 amino acids. V lost 5 bases to trimming and J lost 3 bases, with 13 bases between them. Germline V gene data show CDR1 as LNHDA and CDR2 as SQIVND (reference sequence).

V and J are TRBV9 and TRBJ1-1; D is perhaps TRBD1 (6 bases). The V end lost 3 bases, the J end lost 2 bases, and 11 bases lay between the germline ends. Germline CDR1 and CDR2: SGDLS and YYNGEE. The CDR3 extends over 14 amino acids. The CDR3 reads CASSADSQNTEAFF. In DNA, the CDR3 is TGTGCCAGCAGCGCGGACAGCCAAAACACTGAAGCTTTCTTT.

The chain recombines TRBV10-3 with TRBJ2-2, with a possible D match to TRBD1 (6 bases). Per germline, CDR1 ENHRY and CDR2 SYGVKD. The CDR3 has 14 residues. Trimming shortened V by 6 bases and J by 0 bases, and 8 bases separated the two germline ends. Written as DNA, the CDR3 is TGTGCCATCAGCCAGGGGTCGAACACCGGGGAGCTGTTTTTT. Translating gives CAISQGSNTGELFF.

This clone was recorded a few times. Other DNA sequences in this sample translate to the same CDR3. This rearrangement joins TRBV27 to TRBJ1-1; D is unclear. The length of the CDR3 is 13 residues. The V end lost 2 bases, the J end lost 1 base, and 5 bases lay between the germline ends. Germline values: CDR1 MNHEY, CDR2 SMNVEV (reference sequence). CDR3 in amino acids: CASSLQRNTEAFF. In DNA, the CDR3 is TGTGCCAGCAGTTTACAGAGGAACACTGAAGCTTTCTTT.

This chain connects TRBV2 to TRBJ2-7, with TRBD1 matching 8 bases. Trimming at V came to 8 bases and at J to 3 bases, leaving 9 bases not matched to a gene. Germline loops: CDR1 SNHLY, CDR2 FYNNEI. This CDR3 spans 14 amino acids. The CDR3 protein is CASHRGQGDYEQYF. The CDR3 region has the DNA TGTGCCAGCCACCGCGGACAGGGCGACTACGAGCAGTACTTC.

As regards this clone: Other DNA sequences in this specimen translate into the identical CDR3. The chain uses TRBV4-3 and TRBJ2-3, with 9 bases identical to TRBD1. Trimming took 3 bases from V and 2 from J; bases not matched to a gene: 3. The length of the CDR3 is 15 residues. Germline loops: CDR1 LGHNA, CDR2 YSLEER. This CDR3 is CASSQGQGSTDTQYF. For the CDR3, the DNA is TGCGCCAGCAGCCAGGGACAGGGTTCCACAGATACGCAGTATTTT.

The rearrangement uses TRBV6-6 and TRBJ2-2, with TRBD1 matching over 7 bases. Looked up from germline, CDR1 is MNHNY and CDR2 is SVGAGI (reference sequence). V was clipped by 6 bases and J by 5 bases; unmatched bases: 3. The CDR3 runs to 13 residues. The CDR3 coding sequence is TGTGCCAGCAGCGTACAGGGGACCGGGGAGCTGTTTTTT. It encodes CASSVQGTGELFF.

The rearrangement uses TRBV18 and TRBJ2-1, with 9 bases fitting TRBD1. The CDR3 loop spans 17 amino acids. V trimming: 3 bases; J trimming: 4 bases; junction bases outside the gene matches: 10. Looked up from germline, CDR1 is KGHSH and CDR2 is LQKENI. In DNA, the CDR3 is TGTGCCAGCTCACCCCTATCGGGACAGGGAACGTACAATGAGCAGTTCTTC. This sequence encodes CASSPLSGQGTYNEQFF.

The CDR3 protein is CASSFRQGAIQETQYF. The CDR3 DNA sequence: TGTGCCAGCAGTTTTCGACAGGGGGCTATCCAAGAGACCCAGTACTTC. The rearrangement joins TRBV6-5 to TRBJ2-5; the match to TRBD1 covers 10 bases. The CDR3 runs to 16 residues. Germline values: CDR1 MNHEY, CDR2 SVGAGI. V lost 4 bases to trimming and J lost 1 base; unmatched junction nucleotides: 6.

The CDR3 DNA reads as TGCGCCAGCAGCCAAGCCCCTCCCCGGACAGGGGCCGAAGCTTTCTTT. This translates into CASSQAPPRTGAEAFF. This sequence joins TRBV4-1 and TRBJ1-1; 9 positions match TRBD1. The CDR3 is made up of 16 amino acids. The V gene end was trimmed by 1 base and the J gene end by 8 bases; junction bases not matched to a gene: 11. Germline values: CDR1 MGHRA, CDR2 YSYEKL.

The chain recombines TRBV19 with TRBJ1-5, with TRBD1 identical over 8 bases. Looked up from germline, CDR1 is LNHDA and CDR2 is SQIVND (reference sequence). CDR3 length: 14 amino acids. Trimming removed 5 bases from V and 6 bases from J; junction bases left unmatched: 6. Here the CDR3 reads CASSPRGRGQPQHF. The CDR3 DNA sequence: TGTGCCAGTAGTCCCAGGGGGCGAGGTCAGCCCCAGCATTTT.

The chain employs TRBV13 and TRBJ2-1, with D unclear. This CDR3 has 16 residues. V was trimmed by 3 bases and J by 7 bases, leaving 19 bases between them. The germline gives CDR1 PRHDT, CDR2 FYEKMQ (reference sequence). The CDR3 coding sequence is TGTGCCAGCAGCTTGTGGGTCGACCCCTCCTGGAATGAGCAGTTCTTC. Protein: CASSLWVDPSWNEQFF.

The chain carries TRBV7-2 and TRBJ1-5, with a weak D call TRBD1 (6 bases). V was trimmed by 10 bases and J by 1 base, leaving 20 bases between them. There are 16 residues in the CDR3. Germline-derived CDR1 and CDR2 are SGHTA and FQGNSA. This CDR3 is CATATRGARSNQPQHF. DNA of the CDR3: TGTGCCACAGCTACCCGGGGGGCGAGAAGCAATCAGCCCCAGCATTTT. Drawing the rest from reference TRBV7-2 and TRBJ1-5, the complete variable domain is GAGVSQSPSNKVTEKGKDVELRCDPISGHTALYWYRQSLGQGLEFLIYFQGNSAPDKSGLPSDRFSAERTGGSVSTLTIQRTQQEDSAVYLCATATRGARSNQPQHFGDGTRLSIL.

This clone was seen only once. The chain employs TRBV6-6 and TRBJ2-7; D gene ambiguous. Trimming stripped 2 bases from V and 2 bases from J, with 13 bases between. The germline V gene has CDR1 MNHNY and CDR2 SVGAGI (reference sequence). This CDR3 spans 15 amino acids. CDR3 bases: TGTGCCAGCAGTTACGCGTCAGCAAAAACCTACGAGCAGTACTTC. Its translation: CASSYASAKTYEQYF.

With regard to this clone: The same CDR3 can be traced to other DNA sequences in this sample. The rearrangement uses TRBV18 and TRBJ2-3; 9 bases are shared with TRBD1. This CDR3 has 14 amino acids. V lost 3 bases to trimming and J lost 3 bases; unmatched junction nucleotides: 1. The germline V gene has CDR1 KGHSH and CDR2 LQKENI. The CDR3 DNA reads TGTGCCAGCTCACCGGACAGGGGAACAGATACGCAGTATTTT. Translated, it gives CASSPDRGTDTQYF.

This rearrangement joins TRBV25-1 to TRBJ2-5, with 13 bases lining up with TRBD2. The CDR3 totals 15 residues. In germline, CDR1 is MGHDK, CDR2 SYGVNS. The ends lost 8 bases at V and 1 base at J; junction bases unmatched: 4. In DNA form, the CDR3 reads TGTGCCAGCGGGACTAGCGGGATCTCCCAAGAGACCCAGTACTTC. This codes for CASGTSGISQETQYF.

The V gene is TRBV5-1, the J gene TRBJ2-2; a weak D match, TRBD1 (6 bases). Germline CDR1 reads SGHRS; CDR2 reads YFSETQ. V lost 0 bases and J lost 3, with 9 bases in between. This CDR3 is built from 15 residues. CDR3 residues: CASSLEQGYTGELFF. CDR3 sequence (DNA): TGCGCCAGCAGCTTGGAGCAGGGGTACACCGGGGAGCTGTTTTTT. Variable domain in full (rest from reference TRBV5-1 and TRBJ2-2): KAGVTQTPRYLIKTRGQQVTLSCSPISGHRSVSWYQQTPGQGLQFLFEYFSETQRNKGNFPGRFSGRQFSNSRSEMNVSTLELGDSALYLCASSLEQGYTGELFFGEGSRLTVL.